The following is a T cell receptor (beta chain) sequence with its context. Its antigen is not identified. CDR1 SGHTA and CDR2 FQGNSA come from the germline V gene. V gave up 4 bases and J gave up 6 bases, with 18 bases separating them. The CDR3 contains 15 residues. This sample was included in a study of cytomegalovirus exposure and HLA in healthy donors. General study findings and limits: Certain sequence variants were highly shared and formed a cluster, and this cluster was likely a sequencing artifact. The authors later found HLA-associated TCR beta chains more clonally expanded than equally common others.

Vbeta (60) and Jbeta (13) primers were used in the PCR. Here immunoSEQ multiplex PCR was the method, and the copy in TCRdb shows in-frame clones only, minus some. This repertoire shows more than 120,000 clones, 65% to 85% found once; its top ten account for around 2.5%. This clonotype was obtained from a male donor in good health and CMV-seronegative. Sequencing was done on a sample of PBMCs. The chain combines TRBV7-2 with TRBJ1-2; D possibly corresponds to TRBD1 (6 bases). CDR3: CASSSQLQGPDGYTF. The CDR3 DNA sequence: TGTGCCAGCAGCTCGCAACTTCAGGGGCCGGATGGCTACACCTTC.